This T cell receptor (beta chain) appears in the sequencing data of a study of shared clonotypes between healthy human individuals. Replicate sorted-subset PCRs were loaded with around 210 ng DNA, 29,000 or so T cell genomes. The data were produced by immunoSEQ multiplex PCR, yet TCRdb's version contains in-frame clones alone and is incomplete. The repertoire holds 1.6 million or so clones, with approximately 97% as singletons. The study enrolled healthy HIV-negative adults without recent acute infections or vaccinations as donors. CD45RA+ naive and CD45RA-negative memory subsets were separated from CD4+ cells. General observations from the study: With few donors, the genetic and exposure-history diversity represented was limited.

Trimming left V 2 bases short and J 4 bases short, with 5 bases between. In germline, CDR1 is SGHDN, CDR2 FVKESK. The CDR3 sequence is 12 residues long. As to this clone: Its antigen is unidentified.

This TCR was recovered from a man aged 30-40 years in good health. The specimen was naive CD4+ T cells sorted from blood. Sample subset: CD45RA+ positively selected. The rearrangement links TRBV14 to TRBJ2-5; D is uncertain. CDR3 bases: TGTGCCAGCAGCCAATTCGTAGAGACCCAGTACTTC. It translates to CASSQFVETQYF.